Following are 14 T cell receptor beta chains from one sample sequenced in a study of blood T cell repertoires in COVID-19. Assay used: immunoSEQ multiplex PCR; TCRdb lists only in-frame clones, some missing. The repertoire holds approximately 250,000 clones, with around nine tenths as singletons. Source material: peripheral blood. These receptor sequences come from a man aged 40-49 years with active or convalescent COVID-19.

This sequence joins TRBV18 and TRBJ1-2; D may be TRBD1 (6 bases). The CDR3 totals 12 residues. In germline, CDR1 is KGHSH, CDR2 LQKENI. V lost 0 bases and J lost 11, with 10 bases in between. CDR3 bases: TGTGCCAGCTCACCACCGTTGGACAGATACACCTTC. Encoded protein: CASSPPLDRYTF.

The chain couples TRBV12-3 or TRBV12-4 to TRBJ2-1; D is uncertain. Deletions cut 6 bases from V and 6 bases from J, with 12 bases between. The CDR3 totals 13 residues. The CDR3 DNA reads as TGTGCCAGCAGCAGCGTGGCCTCCAATGAGCAGTTCTTC. Amino acids: CASSSVASNEQFF.

This sequence joins TRBV5-1 and TRBJ1-1; possibly TRBD1 for D (6 bases). Germline lookup yields CDR1 SGHRS and CDR2 YFSETQ. Between the trimmed V and J ends, which lost 2 bases and 3 bases, there was a span of 11 bases. CDR3 length equals 14 residues. CDR3 DNA: TGCGCCAGCAGCTTAAGGGGGATTTACACTGAAGCTTTCTTT. It specifies CASSLRGIYTEAFF.

This rearrangement joins TRBV5-1 to TRBJ2-5; 8 bases are a match to TRBD1. The CDR3 sequence is 14 residues long. The germline V gene has CDR1 SGHRS and CDR2 YFSETQ. The junction had 5 bases not matched to a gene; V was cut back by 4 bases and J by 3 bases. This CDR3 is CASSTGTGEETQYF. CDR3 nucleotide sequence: TGCGCCAGCAGCACGGGGACAGGAGAAGAGACCCAGTACTTC. The whole variable domain, remainder taken from reference TRBV5-1 and TRBJ2-5, is KAGVTQTPRYLIKTRGQQVTLSCSPISGHRSVSWYQQTPGQGLQFLFEYFSETQRNKGNFPGRFSGRQFSNSRSEMNVSTLELGDSALYLCASSTGTGEETQYFGPGTRLLVL.

The CDR3 sequence is CASSWGGSTLMNTEAFF. CDR3 DNA: TGTGCCAGCAGCTGGGGGGGGTCGACTCTCATGAACACTGAAGCTTTCTTT. The rearrangement uses TRBV5-4 and TRBJ1-1; D possibly corresponds to TRBD1 (5 bases). CDR1 and CDR2 (germline): SGHNT, YYREEE (reference sequence). This CDR3 comprises 17 residues. V was trimmed by 3 bases and J by 0 bases, leaving 18 bases between them.

The J gene is TRBJ2-1, the V gene TRBV11-2; D not certain. Germline V gene sequence: CDR1 SGHAT, CDR2 FQNNGV. V lost 5 bases to trimming and J lost 0 bases, with 17 bases between them. This CDR3 contains 17 residues. CDR3: CASSVENYHGSYNEQFF. The CDR3 coding sequence is TGTGCCAGCAGCGTGGAAAACTACCATGGCTCCTACAATGAGCAGTTCTTC.

The V and J genes are TRBV9 and TRBJ1-5; D is uncertain. Between the trimmed V and J ends, which lost 8 bases and 0 bases, there was a span of 12 bases. This CDR3 is 14 amino acids long. Germline V gives CDR1 SGDLS, CDR2 YYNGEE. CDR3 nucleotides: TGTGCCAGTGGGAGTCCCTATAGCAATCAGCCCCAGCATTTT. It translates to CASGSPYSNQPQHF.

V is TRBV5-1 and J is TRBJ2-7, with 10 bases aligning to TRBD2. This CDR3 comprises 15 residues. CDR1 SGHRS and CDR2 YFSETQ come from the germline V gene. After removal of 0 bases from V and 3 bases from J, the junction contained 3 bases not matched to a gene. The CDR3 protein is CASSLGSSGSYEQYF. The CDR3 bases are TGCGCCAGCAGCTTGGGGTCTAGCGGGAGCTACGAGCAGTACTTC.

This clone ranks as medium-sized (0.01 to 0.1%). The chain joins TRBV5-5 to TRBJ2-7; tentatively, D is TRBD1 (6 bases). The CDR3 covers 14 residues. From germline, CDR1 is SGHKS and CDR2 YYEKEE (reference sequence). V lost 3 bases and J 0 bases, leaving 10 bases between the germline ends. CDR3 region: CASSSSDSSYEQYF. The CDR3 region has the DNA TGTGCCAGCAGCTCCTCGGACAGCTCCTACGAGCAGTACTTC.

This chain uses TRBV11-2 with TRBJ2-3, with 8 bases matching TRBD1. Germline loops: CDR1 SGHAT, CDR2 FQNNGV. The ends lost 4 bases at V and 4 bases at J; junction bases unmatched: 13. This CDR3 is built from 17 residues. The CDR3 loop is CASSWVWEDRVPDTQYF. The DNA for the CDR3 is TGTGCCAGCAGCTGGGTGTGGGAGGACAGGGTCCCAGATACGCAGTATTTT.

The chain links TRBV4-1 to TRBJ2-1, with 8 positions matching TRBD2. There are 15 residues in the CDR3. The V segment lost 4 bases and the J segment 2 bases; nucleotides outside the gene matches: 4. CDR1 is MGHRA, CDR2 YSYEKL, per germline. This CDR3 reads CASSLSGGPYNEQFF. CDR3 DNA: TGCGCCAGCAGCCTAAGCGGGGGACCCTACAATGAGCAGTTCTTC.

The chain couples TRBV2 to TRBJ1-5, with D possibly TRBD1 on 5 matching bases. CDR1 is SNHLY and CDR2 is FYNNEI in the germline V gene. The CDR3 totals 15 residues. V lost 5 bases and J 0 bases, leaving 11 bases between the germline ends. The DNA for the CDR3 is TGTGCCAGCAGTCCCAGGGAAATTAGCAATCAGCCCCAGCATTTT. Protein sequence: CASSPREISNQPQHF. Complete variable domain (other parts from reference TRBV2 and TRBJ1-5): EPEVTQTPSHQVTQMGQEVILRCVPISNHLYFYWYRQILGQKVEFLVSFYNNEISEKSEIFDDQFSVERPDGSNFTLKIRSTKLEDSAMYFCASSPREISNQPQHFGDGTRLSIL.

This chain's CDR3 is CASSDRQEGGDGYTF. CDR3 sequence (DNA): TGTGCCAGCTCGGATCGACAGGAGGGGGGGGATGGCTACACCTTC. The chain combines TRBV18 with TRBJ1-2; a possible D gene is TRBD1 (6 bases). This CDR3 is 15 amino acids long. Germline-derived CDR1 and CDR2 are KGHSH and LQKENI. V shed 6 bases and J shed 6 bases, with 20 bases lying between them.

This clone was seen a few times. The rearrangement links TRBV9 to TRBJ1-2, with D possibly matching TRBD1 (6 bases). The CDR3 totals 14 residues. Trimming took off 3 bases at V and 3 bases at J, with 12 bases between the two ends. Germline CDR1 reads SGDLS; CDR2 reads YYNGEE. In nucleotides, the CDR3 is TGTGCCAGCAGCGATACCACAGGGTACTATGGCTACACCTTC. Translation: CASSDTTGYYGYTF.